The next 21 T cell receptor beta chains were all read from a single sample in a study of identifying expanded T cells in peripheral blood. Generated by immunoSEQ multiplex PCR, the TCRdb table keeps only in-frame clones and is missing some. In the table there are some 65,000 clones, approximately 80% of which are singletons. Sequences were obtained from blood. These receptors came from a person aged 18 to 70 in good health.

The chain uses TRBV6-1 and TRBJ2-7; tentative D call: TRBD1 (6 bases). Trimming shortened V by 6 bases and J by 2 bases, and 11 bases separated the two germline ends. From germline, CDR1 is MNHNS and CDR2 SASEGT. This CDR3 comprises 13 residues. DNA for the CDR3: TGTGCCAGCAGAACAGGGTCCCCCTACGAGCAGTACGTC. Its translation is CASRTGSPYEQYV.

CDR3: CASSLDLATDTQYF. The DNA for the CDR3 is TGTGCCAGCAGCTTAGATCTAGCGACAGATACGCAGTATTTT. V and J are TRBV11-3 and TRBJ2-3; a weak D match, TRBD2 (6 bases). Germline lookup yields CDR1 SGHNT and CDR2 YENEEA. CDR3 length: 14 residues. V lost 0 bases, J lost 3 bases, and 7 bases lay in between.

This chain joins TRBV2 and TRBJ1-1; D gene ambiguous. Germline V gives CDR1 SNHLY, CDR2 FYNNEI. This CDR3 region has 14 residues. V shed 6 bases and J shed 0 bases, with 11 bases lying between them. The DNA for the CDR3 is TGTGCCAGCAGGGCGGGCAGCTTGAACACTGAAGCTTTCTTT. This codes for CASRAGSLNTEAFF.

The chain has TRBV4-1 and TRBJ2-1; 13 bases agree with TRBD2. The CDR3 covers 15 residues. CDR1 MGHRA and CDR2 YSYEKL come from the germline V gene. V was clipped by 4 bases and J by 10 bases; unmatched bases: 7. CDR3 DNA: TGCGCCAGCAGCCGAACTAGCGGGGGGGCCGGGGAGCAGTTCTTC. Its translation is CASSRTSGGAGEQFF.

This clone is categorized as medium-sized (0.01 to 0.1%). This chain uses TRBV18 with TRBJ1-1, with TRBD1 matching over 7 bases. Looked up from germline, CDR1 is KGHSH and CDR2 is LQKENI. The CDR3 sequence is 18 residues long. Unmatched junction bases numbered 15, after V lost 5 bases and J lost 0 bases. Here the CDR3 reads CASSRTGQVDRLNTEAFF. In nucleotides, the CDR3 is TGTGCCAGCTCAAGAACTGGACAGGTGGACCGACTGAACACTGAAGCTTTCTTT.

CDR3 in DNA: TGTGCCAGCAGTCCGGGACAGGGATCGGGATACGAGCAGTACTTC. Its translation is CASSPGQGSGYEQYF. The chain employs TRBV27 and TRBJ2-7; TRBD1 agrees at 9 bases. There are 15 residues in the CDR3. Germline V CDR1 and CDR2: MNHEY, SMNVEV (reference sequence). V was pared by 5 bases and J by 4 bases, with 9 bases of the junction left unmatched.

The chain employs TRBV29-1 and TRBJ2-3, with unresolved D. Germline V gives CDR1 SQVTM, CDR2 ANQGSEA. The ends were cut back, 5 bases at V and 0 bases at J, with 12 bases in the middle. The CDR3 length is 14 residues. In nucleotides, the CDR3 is TGCAGCGTTTTACCCCCGGGTAGCACAGATACGCAGTATTTT. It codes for CSVLPPGSTDTQYF.

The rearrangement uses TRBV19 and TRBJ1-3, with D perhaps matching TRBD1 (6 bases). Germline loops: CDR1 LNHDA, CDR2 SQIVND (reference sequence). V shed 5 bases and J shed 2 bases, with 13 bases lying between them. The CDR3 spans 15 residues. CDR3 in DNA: TGTGCCAGTAGTCCAATACAGGGTACTGGAAACACCATATATTTT. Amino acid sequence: CASSPIQGTGNTIYF.

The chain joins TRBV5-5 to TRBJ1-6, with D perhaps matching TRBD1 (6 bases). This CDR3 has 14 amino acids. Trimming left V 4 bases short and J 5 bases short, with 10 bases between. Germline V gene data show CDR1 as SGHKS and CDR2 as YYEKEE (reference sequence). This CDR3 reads CASSNRVDNSPLHF. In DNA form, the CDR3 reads TGTGCCAGCAGCAACAGGGTAGATAATTCACCCCTCCACTTT.

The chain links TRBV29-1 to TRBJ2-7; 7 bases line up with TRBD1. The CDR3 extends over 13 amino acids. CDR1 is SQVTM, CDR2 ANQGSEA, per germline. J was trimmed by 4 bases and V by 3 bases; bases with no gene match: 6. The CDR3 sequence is CSVEGQSEYEQYF. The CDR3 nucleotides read TGCAGCGTTGAGGGACAGTCGGAATACGAGCAGTACTTC.

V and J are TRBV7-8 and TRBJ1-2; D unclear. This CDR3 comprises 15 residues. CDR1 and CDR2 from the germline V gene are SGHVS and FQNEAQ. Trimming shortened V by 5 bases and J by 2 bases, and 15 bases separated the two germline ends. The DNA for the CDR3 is TGTGCCAGCAGCCCTGGGAGTATCCCCAACTATGGCTACACCTTC. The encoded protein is CASSPGSIPNYGYTF.

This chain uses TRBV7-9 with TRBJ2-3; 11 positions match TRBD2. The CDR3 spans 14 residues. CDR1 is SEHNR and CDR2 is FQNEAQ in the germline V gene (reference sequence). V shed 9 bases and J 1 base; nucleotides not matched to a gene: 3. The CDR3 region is CASELAGGTDTQYF. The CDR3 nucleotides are TGTGCCAGTGAACTAGCGGGAGGCACAGATACGCAGTATTTT.

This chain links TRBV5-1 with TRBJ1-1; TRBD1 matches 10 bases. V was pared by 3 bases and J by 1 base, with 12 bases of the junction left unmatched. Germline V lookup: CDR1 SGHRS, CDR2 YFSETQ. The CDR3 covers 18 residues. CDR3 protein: CASSWATGGVIKNTEAFF. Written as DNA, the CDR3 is TGCGCCAGCAGCTGGGCGACAGGGGGCGTGATTAAGAACACTGAAGCTTTCTTT.

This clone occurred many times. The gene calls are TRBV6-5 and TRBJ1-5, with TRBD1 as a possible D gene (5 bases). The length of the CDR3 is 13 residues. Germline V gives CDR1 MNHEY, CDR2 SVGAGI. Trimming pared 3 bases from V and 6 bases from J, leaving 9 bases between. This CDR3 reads CASSYQGGQPQHF. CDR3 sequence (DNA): TGTGCCAGCAGTTATCAGGGCGGTCAGCCCCAGCATTTT.

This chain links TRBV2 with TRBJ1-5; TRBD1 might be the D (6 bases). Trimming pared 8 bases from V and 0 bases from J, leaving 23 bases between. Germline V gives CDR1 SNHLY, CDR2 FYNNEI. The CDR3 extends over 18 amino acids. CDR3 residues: CASDGLSRGVYSNQPQHF. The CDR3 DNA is TGTGCCAGCGACGGCCTATCCAGGGGCGTATATAGCAATCAGCCCCAGCATTTT.

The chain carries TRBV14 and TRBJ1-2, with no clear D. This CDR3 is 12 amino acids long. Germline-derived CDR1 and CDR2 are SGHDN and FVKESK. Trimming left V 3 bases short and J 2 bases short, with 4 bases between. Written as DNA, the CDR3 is TGTGCCAGCAGCCAGGGGAACTATGGCTACACCTTC. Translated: CASSQGNYGYTF. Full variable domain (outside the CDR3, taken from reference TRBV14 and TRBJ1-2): EAGVTQFPSHSVIEKGQTVTLRCDPISGHDNLYWYRRVMGKEIKFLLHFVKESKQDESGMPNNRFLAERTGGTYSTLKVQPAELEDSGVYFCASSQGNYGYTFGSGTRLTVV.

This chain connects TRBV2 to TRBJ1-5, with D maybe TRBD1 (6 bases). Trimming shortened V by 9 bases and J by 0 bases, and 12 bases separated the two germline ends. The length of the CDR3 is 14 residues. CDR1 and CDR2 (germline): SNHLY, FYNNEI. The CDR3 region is CASGTSNSNQPQHF. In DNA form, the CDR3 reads TGTGCCAGTGGGACATCGAATAGCAATCAGCCCCAGCATTTT.

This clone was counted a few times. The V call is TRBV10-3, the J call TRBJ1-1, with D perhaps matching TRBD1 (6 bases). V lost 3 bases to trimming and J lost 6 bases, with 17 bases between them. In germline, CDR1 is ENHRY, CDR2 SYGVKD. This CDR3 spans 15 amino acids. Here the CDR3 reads CAISDTSGTPPEAFF. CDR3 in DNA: TGTGCCATCAGTGATACCTCCGGGACACCGCCTGAAGCTTTCTTT.

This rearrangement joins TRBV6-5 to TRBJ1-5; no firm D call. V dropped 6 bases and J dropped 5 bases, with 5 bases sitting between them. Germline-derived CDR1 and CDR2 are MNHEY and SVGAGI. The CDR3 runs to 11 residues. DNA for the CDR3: TGTGCCAGCAGGTCGCATCAGCCCCAGCATTTT. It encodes CASRSHQPQHF.

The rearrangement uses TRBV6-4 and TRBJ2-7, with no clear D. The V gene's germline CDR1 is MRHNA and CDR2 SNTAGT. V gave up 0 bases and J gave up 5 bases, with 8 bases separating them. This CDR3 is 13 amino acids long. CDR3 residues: CASSDSLVHEQYV. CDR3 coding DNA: TGTGCCAGCAGTGACTCGTTGGTCCACGAGCAGTACGTC.

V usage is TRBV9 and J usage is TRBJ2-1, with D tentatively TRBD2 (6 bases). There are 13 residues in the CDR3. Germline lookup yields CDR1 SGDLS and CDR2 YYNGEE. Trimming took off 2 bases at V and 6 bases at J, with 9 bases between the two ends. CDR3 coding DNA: TGTGCCAGCAGCGTCACCGGGGGCAATGAGCAGTTCTTC. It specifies CASSVTGGNEQFF. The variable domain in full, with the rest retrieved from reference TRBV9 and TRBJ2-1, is DSGVTQTPKHLITATGQRVTLRCSPRSGDLSVYWYQQSLDQGLQFLIQYYNGEERAKGNILERFSAQQFPDLHSELNLSSLELGDSALYFCASSVTGGNEQFFGPGTRLTVL.